A selection of T cell receptor beta chains follows, all from one sample in a study of blood T cell repertoires in COVID-19. Clones were read by immunoSEQ multiplex PCR, and TCRdb kept only the in-frame ones, dropping some. This sample has 190,000 or so clones, with approximately 87% found just once. Material for sequencing was peripheral blood. The receptors derive from a woman aged 70-85 years with acute or convalescent COVID-19. Both conserved end residues are part of each CDR3. Fields, in order: J gene, V gene, CDR3 protein.

J: TRBJ2-3; V: TRBV28; CDR3: CASSLISGGNTDTQYF
J: TRBJ1-1; V: TRBV5-1; CDR3: CASSLVTGGNTEAFF
J: TRBJ1-1; V: TRBV12-3/TRBV12-4; CDR3: CASSFQGSTEAFF
J: TRBJ2-2; V: TRBV5-1; CDR3: CASSLQGLTGELFF
J: TRBJ1-1; V: TRBV18; CDR3: CASSPVLQANTEAFF
J: TRBJ1-3; V: TRBV7-2; CDR3: CASSPLRLTRNTIYF
J: TRBJ2-2; V: TRBV1; CDR3: CTSSQAALLAGGRNTGELFF
J: TRBJ2-1; V: TRBV7-2; CDR3: CASSYSGGTYNEQFF
J: TRBJ1-1; V: TRBV28; CDR3: CASSLAPRVNTEAFF
J: TRBJ1-6; V: TRBV5-1; CDR3: CASSLVPGTNSPLHF
J: TRBJ1-4; V: TRBV7-2; CDR3: CASSALLREKLFF
J: TRBJ2-7; V: TRBV5-1; CDR3: CASSLGSGGFYEQYF
J: TRBJ1-5; V: TRBV5-8; CDR3: CASSVPRGGSNQPQHF
J: TRBJ2-7; V: TRBV5-5; CDR3: CASSPGTTYEQYF
J: TRBJ2-2; V: TRBV5-1; CDR3: CASRRAGGTGELFF
J: TRBJ1-2; V: TRBV6-5; CDR3: CASSYSGASPNYGYTF
J: TRBJ1-1; V: TRBV6-5; CDR3: CASSLTGGPEVGAFF